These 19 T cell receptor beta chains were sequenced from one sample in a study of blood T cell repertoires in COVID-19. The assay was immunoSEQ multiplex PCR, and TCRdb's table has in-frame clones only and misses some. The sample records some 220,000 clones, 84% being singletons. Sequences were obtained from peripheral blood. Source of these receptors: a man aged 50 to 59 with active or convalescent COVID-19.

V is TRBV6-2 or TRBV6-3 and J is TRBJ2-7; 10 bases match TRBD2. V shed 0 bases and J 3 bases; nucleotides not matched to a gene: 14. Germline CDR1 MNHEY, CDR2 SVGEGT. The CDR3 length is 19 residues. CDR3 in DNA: TGTGCCAGCAGTTACTCTATAGCGGGGGGCCGGAGACATAACTACGAGCAGTACGTC. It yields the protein CASSYSIAGGRRHNYEQYV.

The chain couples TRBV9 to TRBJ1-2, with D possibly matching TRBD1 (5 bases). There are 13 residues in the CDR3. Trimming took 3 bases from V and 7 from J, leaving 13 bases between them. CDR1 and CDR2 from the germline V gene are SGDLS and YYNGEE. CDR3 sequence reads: CASSAGWESGYTF. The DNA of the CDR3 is TGTGCCAGCAGCGCAGGGTGGGAATCTGGCTACACCTTC.

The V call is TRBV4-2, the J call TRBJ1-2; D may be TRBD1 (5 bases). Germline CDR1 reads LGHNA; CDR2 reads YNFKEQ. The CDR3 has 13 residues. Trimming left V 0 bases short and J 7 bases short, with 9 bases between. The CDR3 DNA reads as TGTGCCAGCAGCCAAGATATCAGGGTTGGCTACACCTTC. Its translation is CASSQDIRVGYTF.

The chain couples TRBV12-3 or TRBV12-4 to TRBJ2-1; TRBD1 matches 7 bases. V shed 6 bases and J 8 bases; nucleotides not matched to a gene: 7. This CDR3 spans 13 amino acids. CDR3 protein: CASRLNRGDEQFF. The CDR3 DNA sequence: TGTGCCAGCAGGCTTAACAGGGGAGATGAGCAGTTCTTC.

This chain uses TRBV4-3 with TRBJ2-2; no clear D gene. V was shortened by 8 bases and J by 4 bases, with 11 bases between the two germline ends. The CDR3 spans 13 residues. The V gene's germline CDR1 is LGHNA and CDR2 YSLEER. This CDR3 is CASQRPGTGELFF. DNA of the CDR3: TGCGCCAGCCAACGCCCAGGCACCGGGGAGCTGTTTTTT.

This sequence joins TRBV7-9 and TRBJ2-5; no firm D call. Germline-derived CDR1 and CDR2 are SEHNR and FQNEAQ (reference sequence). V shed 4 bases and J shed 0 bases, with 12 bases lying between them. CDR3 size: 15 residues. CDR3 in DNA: TGTGCCAGCAGCTCGGATCGCAGGTACCAAGAGACCCAGTACTTC. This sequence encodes CASSSDRRYQETQYF.

The CDR3 protein is CASSPLAGVGNEQFF. In DNA form, the CDR3 reads TGTGCCAGCAGCCCCCTAGCGGGAGTTGGGAATGAGCAGTTCTTC. The V gene is TRBV6-2 or TRBV6-3, the J gene TRBJ2-1; 10 nucleotides align to TRBD2. V trimming: 6 bases; J trimming: 7 bases; junction bases outside the gene matches: 9. This CDR3 contains 15 residues. Germline CDR1 reads MNHEY; CDR2 reads SVGEGT.

The CDR3 here is CASSQDSGGQPQHF. Here the CDR3 DNA reads TGCGCCAGCAGCCAAGATAGCGGGGGCCAGCCCCAGCATTTT. The chain links TRBV4-3 to TRBJ1-5, with D maybe TRBD1 (6 bases). Trimming removed 0 bases at V and 7 bases at J, with 10 bases between. Germline V lookup: CDR1 LGHNA, CDR2 YSLEER. The CDR3 is 14 residues long.

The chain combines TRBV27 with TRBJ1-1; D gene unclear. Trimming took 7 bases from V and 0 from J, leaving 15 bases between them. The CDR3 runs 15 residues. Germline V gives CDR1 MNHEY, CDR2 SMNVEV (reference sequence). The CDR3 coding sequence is TGTGCCAGCATTAGGAGGTTCGGAGTGAACACTGAAGCTTTCTTT. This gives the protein CASIRRFGVNTEAFF.

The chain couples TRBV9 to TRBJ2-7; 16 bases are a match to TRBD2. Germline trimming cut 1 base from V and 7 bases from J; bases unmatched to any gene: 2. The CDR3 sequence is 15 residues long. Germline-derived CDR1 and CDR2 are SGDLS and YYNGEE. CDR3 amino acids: CASSVQGLAGGEQYF. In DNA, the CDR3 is TGTGCCAGCAGCGTACAGGGACTAGCGGGAGGGGAGCAGTACTTC.

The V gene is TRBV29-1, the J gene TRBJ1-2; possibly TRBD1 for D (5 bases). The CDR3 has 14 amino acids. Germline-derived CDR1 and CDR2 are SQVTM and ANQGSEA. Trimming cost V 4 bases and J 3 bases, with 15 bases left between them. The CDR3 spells CSVGWRGGDYGYTF. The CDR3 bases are TGCAGCGTTGGGTGGAGGGGAGGGGACTATGGCTACACCTTC.

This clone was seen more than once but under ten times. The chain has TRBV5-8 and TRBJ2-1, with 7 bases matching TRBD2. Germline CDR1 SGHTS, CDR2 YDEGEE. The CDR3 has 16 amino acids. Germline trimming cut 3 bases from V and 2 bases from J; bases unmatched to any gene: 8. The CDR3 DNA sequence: TGTGCCAGCAGCTCCCGTAAGGGACTACCCTACAATGAGCAGTTCTTC. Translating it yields CASSSRKGLPYNEQFF.

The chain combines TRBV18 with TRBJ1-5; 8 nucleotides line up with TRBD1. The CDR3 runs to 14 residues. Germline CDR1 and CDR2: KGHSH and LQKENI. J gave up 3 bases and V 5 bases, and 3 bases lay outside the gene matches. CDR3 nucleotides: TGTGCCAGCTCAACAGGGGGAGTCAATCAGCCCCAGCATTTT. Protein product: CASSTGGVNQPQHF.

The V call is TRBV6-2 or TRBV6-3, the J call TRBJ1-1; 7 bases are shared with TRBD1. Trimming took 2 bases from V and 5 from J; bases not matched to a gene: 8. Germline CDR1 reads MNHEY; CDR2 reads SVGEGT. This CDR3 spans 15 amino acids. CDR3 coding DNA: TGTGCCAGCAGTTACGGCGGACAGGAAAGGACTGAAGCTTTCTTT. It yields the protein CASSYGGQERTEAFF.

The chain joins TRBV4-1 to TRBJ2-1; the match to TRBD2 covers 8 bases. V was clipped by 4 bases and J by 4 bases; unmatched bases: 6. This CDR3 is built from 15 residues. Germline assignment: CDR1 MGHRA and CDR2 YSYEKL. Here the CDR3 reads CASSPTGRGYNEQFF. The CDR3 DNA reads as TGCGCCAGCAGCCCAACCGGGAGGGGATACAATGAGCAGTTCTTC.

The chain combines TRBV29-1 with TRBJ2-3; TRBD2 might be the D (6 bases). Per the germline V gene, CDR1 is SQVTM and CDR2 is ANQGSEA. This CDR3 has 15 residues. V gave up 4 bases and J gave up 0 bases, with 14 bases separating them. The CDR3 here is CSVVDSGTSTDTQYF. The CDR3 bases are TGCAGCGTTGTGGATAGTGGGACTAGCACAGATACGCAGTATTTT.

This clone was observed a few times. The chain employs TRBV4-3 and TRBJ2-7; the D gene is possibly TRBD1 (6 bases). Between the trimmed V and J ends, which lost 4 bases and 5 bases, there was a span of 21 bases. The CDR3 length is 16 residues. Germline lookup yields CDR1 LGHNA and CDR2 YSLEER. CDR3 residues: CASSPHPQQGSDEQYF. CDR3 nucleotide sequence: TGCGCCAGCAGCCCCCACCCTCAACAGGGTTCGGACGAGCAGTACTTC.

CDR3 DNA: TGTGCCAGCAGTCGAAGATCGGGACTGAGCACAGATACGCAGTATTTT. Its translation: CASSRRSGLSTDTQYF. V is TRBV6-6 and J is TRBJ2-3, with D perhaps TRBD2 (6 bases). Per the germline V gene, CDR1 is MNHNY and CDR2 is SVGAGI (reference sequence). V lost 5 bases to trimming and J lost 0 bases, with 15 bases between them. This CDR3 contains 16 residues.

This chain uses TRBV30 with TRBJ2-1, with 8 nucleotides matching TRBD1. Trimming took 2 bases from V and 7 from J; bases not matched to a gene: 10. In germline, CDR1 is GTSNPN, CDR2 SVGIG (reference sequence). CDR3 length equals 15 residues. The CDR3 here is CAWSSTGTGLNEQFF. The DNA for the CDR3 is TGTGCCTGGAGTTCCACCGGGACAGGCTTAAATGAGCAGTTCTTC. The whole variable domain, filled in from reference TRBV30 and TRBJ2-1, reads SQTIHQWPATLVQPVGSPLSLECTVEGTSNPNLYWYRQAAGRGLQLLFYSVGIGQISSEVPQNLSASRPQDRQFILSSKKLLLSDSGFYLCAWSSTGTGLNEQFFGPGTRLTVL.